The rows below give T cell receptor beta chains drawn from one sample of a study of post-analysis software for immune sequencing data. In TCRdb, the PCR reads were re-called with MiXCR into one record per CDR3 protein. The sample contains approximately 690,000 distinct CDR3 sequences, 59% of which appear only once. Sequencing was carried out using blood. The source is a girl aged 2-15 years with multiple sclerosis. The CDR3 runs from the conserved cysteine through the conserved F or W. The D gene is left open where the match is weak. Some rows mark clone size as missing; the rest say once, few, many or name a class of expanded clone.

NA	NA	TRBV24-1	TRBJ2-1	CATSDKTDFYNEQFF	TGTGCCACCAGTGACAAGACGGATTTCTACAATGAGCAGTTCTTC
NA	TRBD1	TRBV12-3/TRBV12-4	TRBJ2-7	CASSIQGFYEQYF	TGTGCCAGCAGCATACAGGGGTTCTACGAGCAGTACTTC
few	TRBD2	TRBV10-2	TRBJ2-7	CASMTSGREPSSYEQYF	TGTGCCAGCATGACTAGCGGGAGGGAACCGAGCTCCTACGAGCAGTACTTC
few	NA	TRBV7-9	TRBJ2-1	CASSRNRDEQFF	TGTGCCAGCAGCCGGAATCGCGATGAGCAGTTCTTC
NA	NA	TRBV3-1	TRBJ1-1	CASRNQGQRLVNTEAFF	TGTGCCAGCAGAAACCAGGGACAACGATTGGTGAACACTGAAGCTTTCTTT
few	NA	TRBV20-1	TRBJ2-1	CSALPGQGLYNEQFF	TGCAGTGCTCTCCCGGGGCAGGGCCTATACAATGAGCAGTTCTTC
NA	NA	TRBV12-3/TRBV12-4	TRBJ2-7	CASSPTRAGLSYEQYF	TGTGCCAGCAGTCCTACCCGCGCAGGTCTCTCCTACGAGCAGTACTTC
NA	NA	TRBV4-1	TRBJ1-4	CASSQGWAIANEKLFF	TGCGCCAGCAGCCAAGGTTGGGCCATAGCCAATGAAAAACTGTTTTTT
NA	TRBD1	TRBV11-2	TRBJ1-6	CASSPPGQYNSPLHF	TGTGCCAGCAGCCCACCGGGACAGTATAATTCACCCCTCCACTTT
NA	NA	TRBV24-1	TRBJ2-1	CATSDSGGTTYNEQFF	TGTGCCACCAGTGATTCGGGCGGGACCACCTACAATGAGCAGTTCTTC
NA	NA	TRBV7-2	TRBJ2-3	CASSRRGAKDTQYF	TGTGCCAGCAGCCGCCGTGGGGCGAAAGATACGCAGTATTTT
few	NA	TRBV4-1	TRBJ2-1	CASSQVAGPATYNEQFF	TGCGCCAGCAGCCAAGTGGCGGGTCCCGCTACCTACAATGAGCAGTTCTTC
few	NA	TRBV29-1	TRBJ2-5	CSVEEGFQGRETQYF	TGCAGCGTTGAAGAGGGATTCCAGGGTAGGGAGACCCAGTACTTC
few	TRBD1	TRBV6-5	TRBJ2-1	CASSYLTRDSLYNEQFF	TGTGCCAGCAGTTACTTGACCCGGGACAGCCTTTACAATGAGCAGTTCTTC
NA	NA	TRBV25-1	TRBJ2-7	CASSGSISYEQYF	TGTGCCAGCAGCGGATCCATCAGCTACGAGCAGTACTTC
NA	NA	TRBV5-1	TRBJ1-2	CASSLGYRNYGYTF	TGCGCCAGCAGCTTGGGTTACAGGAACTATGGCTACACCTTC
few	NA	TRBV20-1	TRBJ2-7	CSARTSGPSYEQYF	TGCAGTGCTAGAACGTCCGGACCGAGCTACGAGCAGTACTTC
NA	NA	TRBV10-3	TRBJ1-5	CAISESIDSNQPQHF	TGTGCCATCAGTGAGTCGATAGATAGCAATCAGCCCCAGCATTTT
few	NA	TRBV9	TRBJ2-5	CASTPGAGSYQETQYF	TGTGCCAGCACCCCAGGGGCAGGCTCGTACCAAGAGACCCAGTACTTC
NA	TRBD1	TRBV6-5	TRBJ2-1	CATYDRDGNEQFF	TGTGCCACTTATGACAGGGACGGAAATGAGCAGTTCTTC